This T cell receptor beta chain was identified in a study of siplizumab effects on memory and regulatory T cells. Study findings and constraints: Memory cells seemed less diverse than naive T cells, which seemed major alloresponse contributors.

The CDR3 consists of 17 residues. V was clipped by 7 bases and J by 0 bases, with 19 bases between them. Germline CDR1 reads SNHLY; CDR2 reads FYNNEI. In the case of this clone: Its antigen is currently unknown.

Assays covered approximately 100,000 TCR templates per sample. Sequencing used immunoSEQ multiplex PCR; TCRdb keeps in-frame clones, though not all of them. The sample shows some 80,000 clones, over 90% of them seen only once. The TCR was taken from a human donor in good health. Sequencing input: CD8+ T cells sorted from blood. The chain joins TRBV2 to TRBJ1-5; D remains ambiguous. This CDR3 reads CASTKRDDLYSNQPQHF. CDR3 DNA sequence: TGTGCCAGCACCAAACGAGACGACTTGTATAGCAATCAGCCCCAGCATTTT.